This T cell receptor (beta chain) is from a study of Ad26.COV2.S vaccination and SARS-CoV-2 variants. Study background: Participant was drawn from the COV1001 Ad26.COV2.S trial arm. The authors gave Ad26.COV2.S intramuscularly, either once or twice 56 days apart.

The table came from immunoSEQ multiplex PCR; TCRdb's copy has only in-frame clones and leaves some out. Seen here are 380,000 or so clones, approximately 86% observed once, and the top ten hold roughly 10%. With regard to this clone: Antigen: not known.

Study-level findings and limits: Comparability of non-spike TCR breadth was observed across vaccine and placebo recipients.

The treatment: some 20 received Ad26.COV2.S at low or high dose, single or two shots; 5 received placebo; per-sample allocation not given. Sampling was performed 63 days after the first vaccine or placebo injection. Germline V gene data show CDR1 as KGHDR and CDR2 as SFDVKD. The CDR3 is 17 residues long. Losses at the gene ends were 4 bases for V and 1 base for J; bases not matched to a gene: 6. The source was peripheral blood, collected in a trial of Ad26.COV2.S vaccine versus placebo. The clonotype comes from a person between 18 and 60 years old who received the Ad26.COV2.S COVID-19 vaccine or a placebo. The J gene is TRBJ2-3, the V gene TRBV24-1; 11 bases map to TRBD2. CDR3 protein: CATSDPGTSGRTDTQYF. The DNA of the CDR3 is TGTGCCACCAGTGACCCCGGGACTAGCGGACGCACAGATACGCAGTATTTT.